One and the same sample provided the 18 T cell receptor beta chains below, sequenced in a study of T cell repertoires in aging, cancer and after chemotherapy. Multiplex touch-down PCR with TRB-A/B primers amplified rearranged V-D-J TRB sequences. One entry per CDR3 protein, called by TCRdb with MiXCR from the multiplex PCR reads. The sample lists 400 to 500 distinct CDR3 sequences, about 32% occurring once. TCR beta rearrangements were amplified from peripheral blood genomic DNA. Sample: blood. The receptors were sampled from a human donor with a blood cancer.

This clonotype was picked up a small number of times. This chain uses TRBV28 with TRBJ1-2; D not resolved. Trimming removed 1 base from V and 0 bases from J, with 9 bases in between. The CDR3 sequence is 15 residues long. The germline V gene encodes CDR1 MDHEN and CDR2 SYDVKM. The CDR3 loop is CASSLSGGANYGYTF. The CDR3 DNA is TGTGCCAGCAGTTTATCAGGCGGAGCTAACTATGGCTACACCTTC.

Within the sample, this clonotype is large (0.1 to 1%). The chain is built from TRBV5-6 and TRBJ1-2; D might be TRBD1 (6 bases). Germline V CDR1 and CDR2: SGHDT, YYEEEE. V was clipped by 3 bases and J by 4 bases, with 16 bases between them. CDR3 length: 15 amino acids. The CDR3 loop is CASSSPQGPVYGYTF. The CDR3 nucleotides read TGTGCCAGCAGCTCCCCACAGGGCCCGGTCTATGGCTACACCTTC.

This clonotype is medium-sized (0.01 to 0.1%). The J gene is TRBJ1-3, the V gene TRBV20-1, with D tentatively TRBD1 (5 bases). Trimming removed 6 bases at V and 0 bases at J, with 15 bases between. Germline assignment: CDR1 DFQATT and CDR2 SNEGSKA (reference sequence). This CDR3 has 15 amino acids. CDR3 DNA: TGCAGTGCCCGGGACCGATGGAGCTCTGGAAACACCATATATTTT. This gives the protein CSARDRWSSGNTIYF.

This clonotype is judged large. DNA for the CDR3: TGCAGCGCCCCGGTGGATTCCTACGAGCAGTACTTC. Translated: CSAPVDSYEQYF. The J gene is TRBJ2-7, the V gene TRBV29-1; D ambiguous. V was trimmed by 7 bases and J by 1 base, leaving 11 bases between them. The germline V gene encodes CDR1 SQVTM and CDR2 ANQGSEA. CDR3 length: 12 residues.

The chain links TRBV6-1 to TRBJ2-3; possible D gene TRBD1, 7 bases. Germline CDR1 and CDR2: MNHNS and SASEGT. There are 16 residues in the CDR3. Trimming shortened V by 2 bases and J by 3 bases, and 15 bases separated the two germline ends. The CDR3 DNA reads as TGTGCCAGCAGTGAACAGGGGGGATTAAGTACAGATACGCAGTATTTT. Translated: CASSEQGGLSTDTQYF.

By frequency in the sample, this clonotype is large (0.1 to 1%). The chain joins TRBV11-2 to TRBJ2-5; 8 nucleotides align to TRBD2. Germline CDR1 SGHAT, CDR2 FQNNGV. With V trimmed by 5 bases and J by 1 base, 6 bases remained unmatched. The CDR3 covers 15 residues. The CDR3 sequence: CASSARGGTQETQYF. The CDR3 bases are TGTGCCAGCAGCGCCCGGGGGGGCACCCAAGAGACCCAGTACTTC.

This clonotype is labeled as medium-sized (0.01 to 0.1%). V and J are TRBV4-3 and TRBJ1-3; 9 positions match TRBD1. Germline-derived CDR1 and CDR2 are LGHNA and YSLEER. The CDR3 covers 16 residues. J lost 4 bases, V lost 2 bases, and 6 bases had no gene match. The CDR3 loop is CASSQIQGAGGNTIYF. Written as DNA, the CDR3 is TGCGCCAGCAGCCAAATACAGGGGGCGGGAGGAAACACCATATATTTT.

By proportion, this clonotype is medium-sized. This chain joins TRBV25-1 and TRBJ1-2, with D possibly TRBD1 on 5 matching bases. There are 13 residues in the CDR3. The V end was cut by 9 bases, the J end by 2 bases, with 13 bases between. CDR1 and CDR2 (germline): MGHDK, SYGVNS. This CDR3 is CASSPGTNYGYTF. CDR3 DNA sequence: TGTGCCAGTAGTCCCGGGACCAACTATGGCTACACCTTC.

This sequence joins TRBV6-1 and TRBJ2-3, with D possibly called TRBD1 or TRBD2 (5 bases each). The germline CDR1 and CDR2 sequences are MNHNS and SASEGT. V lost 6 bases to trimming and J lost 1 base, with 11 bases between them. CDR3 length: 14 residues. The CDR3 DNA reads TGTGCCAGCAGCCGGGACCCGGGCACAGATACGCAGTATTTT. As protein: CASSRDPGTDTQYF.

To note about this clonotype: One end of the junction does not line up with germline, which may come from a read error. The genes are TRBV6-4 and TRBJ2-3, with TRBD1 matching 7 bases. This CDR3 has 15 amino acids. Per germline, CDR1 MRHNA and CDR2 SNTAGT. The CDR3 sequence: CAISAGTASTDTQYF. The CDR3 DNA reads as TGTGCCATCAGTGCCGGGACAGCTAGCACAGATACGCAGTATTTT.

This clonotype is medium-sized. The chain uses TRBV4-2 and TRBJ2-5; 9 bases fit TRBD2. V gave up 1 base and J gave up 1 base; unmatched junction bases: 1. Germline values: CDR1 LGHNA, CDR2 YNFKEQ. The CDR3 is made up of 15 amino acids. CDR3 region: CASSQARGGQETQYF. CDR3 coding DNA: TGTGCCAGCAGCCAAGCGCGGGGGGGCCAAGAGACCCAGTACTTC.

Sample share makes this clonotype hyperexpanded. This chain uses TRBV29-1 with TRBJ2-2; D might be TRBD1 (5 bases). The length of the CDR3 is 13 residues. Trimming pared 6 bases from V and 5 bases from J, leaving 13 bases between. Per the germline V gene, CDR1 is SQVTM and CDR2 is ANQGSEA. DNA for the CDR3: TGCAGCGTGGTATCCAGGGAAACCGGGGAGCTGTTTTTT. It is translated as CSVVSRETGELFF.

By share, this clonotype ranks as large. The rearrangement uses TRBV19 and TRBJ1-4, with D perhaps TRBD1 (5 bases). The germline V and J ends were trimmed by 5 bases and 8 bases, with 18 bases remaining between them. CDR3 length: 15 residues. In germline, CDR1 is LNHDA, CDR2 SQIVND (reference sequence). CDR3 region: CASSGLGEGSEKLFF. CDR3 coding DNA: TGTGCCAGTAGTGGGCTGGGGGAGGGGAGCGAAAAACTGTTTTTT.

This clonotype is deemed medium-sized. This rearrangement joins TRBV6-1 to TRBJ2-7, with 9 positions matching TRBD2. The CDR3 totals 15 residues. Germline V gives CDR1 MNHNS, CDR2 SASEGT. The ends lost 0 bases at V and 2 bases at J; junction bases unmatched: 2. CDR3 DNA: TGTGCCAGCAGTGAAGCGGCGGGGGGGCCCTACGAGCAGTACGTC. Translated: CASSEAAGGPYEQYV.

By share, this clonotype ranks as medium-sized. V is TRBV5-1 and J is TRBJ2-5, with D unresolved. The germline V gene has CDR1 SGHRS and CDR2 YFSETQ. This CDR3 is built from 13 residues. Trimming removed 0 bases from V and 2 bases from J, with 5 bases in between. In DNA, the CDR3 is TGCGCCAGCAGCTTGGGGATGCAAGAGACCCAGTACTTC. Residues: CASSLGMQETQYF.

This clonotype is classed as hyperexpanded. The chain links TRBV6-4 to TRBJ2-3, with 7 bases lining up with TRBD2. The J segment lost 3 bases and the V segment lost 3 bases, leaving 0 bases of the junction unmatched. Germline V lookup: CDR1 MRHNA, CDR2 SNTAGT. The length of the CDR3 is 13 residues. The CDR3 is CASSERETDTQYF. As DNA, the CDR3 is TGTGCCAGCAGTGAGCGGGAGACAGATACGCAGTATTTT.

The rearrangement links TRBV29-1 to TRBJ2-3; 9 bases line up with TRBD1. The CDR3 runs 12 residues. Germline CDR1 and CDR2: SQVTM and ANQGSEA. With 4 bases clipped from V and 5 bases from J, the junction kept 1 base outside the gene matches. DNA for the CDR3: TGCAGCGTTGGACAGGGGGGAGATACGCAGTATTTT. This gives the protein CSVGQGGDTQYF.

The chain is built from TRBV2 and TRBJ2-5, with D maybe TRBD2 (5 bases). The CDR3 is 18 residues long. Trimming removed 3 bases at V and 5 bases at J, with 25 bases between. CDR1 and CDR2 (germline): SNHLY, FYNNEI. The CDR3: CASSERVGGRPIFETQYF. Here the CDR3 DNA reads TGTGCCAGCAGTGAGCGGGTAGGAGGCCGACCTATATTTGAGACCCAGTACTTC. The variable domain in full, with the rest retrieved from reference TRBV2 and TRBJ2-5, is EPEVTQTPSHQVTQMGQEVILRCVPISNHLYFYWYRQILGQKVEFLVSFYNNEISEKSEIFDDQFSVERPDGSNFTLKIRSTKLEDSAMYFCASSERVGGRPIFETQYFGPGTRLLVL.